The 15 T cell receptor beta chains presented below share a single source sample, sequenced in a study of T cell repertoires in cytomegalovirus infection (dated 2019 in TCRdb). This sample's treatment or condition label indicates: in vitro stimulation with specific CMV peptide epitopes to enrich CMV-specific T cells. Sequencing relied on an Illumina HiSeq 1500. TCRdb applied fastp at Q25 and MiXCR to the public reads, then kept only in-frame beta chains. Entries that share a CDR3 protein sequence are merged under the most common genes and DNA. The sample yields around 540,000 distinct CDR3 sequences; roughly 34% were counted once. 17% of the sample belongs to the ten largest clones. The antigens these receptors bind are not known. Sequenced here: cultured PBMCs, sampled from culture after CMV antigen stimulation. These receptors were taken from a human donor in good health (CMV status not recorded). Some clones in this sample may be carry-over from other donors' samples.

This clonotype was seen only a few times. The V and J genes are TRBV24-1 and TRBJ1-2; TRBD1 agrees at 12 bases. The length of the CDR3 is 16 residues. Germline lookup yields CDR1 KGHDR and CDR2 SFDVKD. V trimming: 0 bases; J trimming: 8 bases; junction bases outside the gene matches: 6. The CDR3 protein is CATSDLQGQGAQGYTF. For the CDR3, the DNA is TGTGCCACCAGTGATTTGCAGGGACAGGGGGCGCAGGGCTACACCTTC.

The V call is TRBV14, the J call TRBJ1-1; D is unresolved. The germline V gene encodes CDR1 SGHDN and CDR2 FVKESK. Trimming cost V 1 base and J 12 bases, with 15 bases left between them. This CDR3 has 13 residues. The CDR3 is CASSQGTQQRSFF. DNA of the CDR3: TGTGCCAGCAGCCAAGGCACGCAACAACGGTCTTTCTTT.

The chain is built from TRBV11-2 and TRBJ2-5; the D is unclear. Trimming cost V 2 bases and J 4 bases, with 14 bases left between them. Per the germline V gene, CDR1 is SGHAT and CDR2 is FQNNGV. The CDR3 is 15 amino acids. The CDR3 protein is CASSLFGFLGETQYF. CDR3 coding DNA: TGTGCCAGCAGCTTATTTGGGTTTTTAGGAGAGACCCAGTACTTC.

The CDR3: CASSLRATGADTQYF. CDR3 coding DNA: TGTGCCAGCAGCCTCCGGGCGACTGGAGCGGATACGCAGTATTTT. The chain employs TRBV14 and TRBJ2-3, with D uncertain. V lost 4 bases, J lost 6 bases, and 17 bases lay in between. Germline V lookup: CDR1 SGHDN, CDR2 FVKESK. This CDR3 is 15 amino acids long.

This chain connects TRBV19 to TRBJ1-5, with D possibly TRBD1 on 5 matching bases. Looked up from germline, CDR1 is LNHDA and CDR2 is SQIVND (reference sequence). The CDR3 contains 13 residues. The ends were cut back, 7 bases at V and 5 bases at J, with 12 bases in the middle. DNA for the CDR3: TGTGCCAGTAAGGTGGGGCGGGATCAGCCCCAGCATTTT. This gives the protein CASKVGRDQPQHF.

This clonotype turned up a few times. The chain joins TRBV7-8 to TRBJ1-1; the D is unclear. V was shortened by 5 bases and J by 5 bases, with 15 bases between the two germline ends. This CDR3 is built from 14 residues. The germline gives CDR1 SGHVS, CDR2 FQNEAQ. The CDR3 nucleotides read TGTGCCAGCAGCCCTCCTTTGGAAGGGACTGAAGCTTTCTTT. Amino acids: CASSPPLEGTEAFF.

This chain joins TRBV19 and TRBJ2-1, with 10 bases identical to TRBD2. Germline V gene lookup returns CDR1 LNHDA and CDR2 SQIVND (reference sequence). The CDR3 covers 15 residues. Trimming cost V 5 bases and J 5 bases; bases outside gene matches: 6. CDR3: CASSPNLAGDNEQFF. In DNA, the CDR3 is TGTGCCAGTAGTCCCAACCTAGCGGGAGACAATGAGCAGTTCTTC.

This chain links TRBV28 with TRBJ1-3; tentatively, D is TRBD1 (6 bases). With 5 bases removed from V and 4 bases from J, the gap between germline ends came to 24 bases. CDR1 MDHEN and CDR2 SYDVKM come from the germline V gene. This CDR3 has 18 residues. CDR3 in amino acids: CASSPPGQGRGKGNTIYF. CDR3 sequence (DNA): TGTGCCAGCAGTCCTCCCGGTCAGGGGCGAGGAAAAGGAAACACCATATATTTT.

V and J are TRBV12-3 or TRBV12-4 and TRBJ2-1, with 8 bases fitting TRBD1. CDR3 length equals 16 residues. Losses at the gene ends were 6 bases for V and 4 bases for J; bases not matched to a gene: 11. The CDR3 region is CASSHADRGLYNEQFF. The CDR3 region has the DNA TGTGCCAGCAGCCACGCCGACAGGGGTCTTTACAATGAGCAGTTCTTC.

This CDR3 reads CAWDRGLGTEAFF. CDR3 DNA sequence: TGTGCCTGGGACAGGGGTTTAGGCACTGAAGCTTTCTTT. The V call is TRBV30, the J call TRBJ1-1; 8 nucleotides match TRBD1. The CDR3 loop spans 13 amino acids. V lost 5 bases, J lost 4 bases, and 6 bases stayed unmatched. CDR1 and CDR2 (germline): GTSNPN, SVGIG (reference sequence).

The rearrangement uses TRBV11-2 and TRBJ2-7, with D perhaps matching TRBD2 (6 bases). Germline V gene data show CDR1 as SGHAT and CDR2 as FQNNGV. Trimming left V 4 bases short and J 12 bases short, with 13 bases between. This CDR3 is 11 amino acids long. The CDR3 spells CASSSRGVAYV. The DNA of the CDR3 is TGTGCCAGCAGCTCCCGCGGGGTGGCGTACGTC.

This chain uses TRBV12-3 or TRBV12-4 with TRBJ1-1; unclear D gene. Between the trimmed V and J ends, which lost 1 base and 4 bases, there was a span of 7 bases. The CDR3 covers 13 residues. The DNA for the CDR3 is TGTGCCAGCAGTTTAGTGGGTTTCACTGAAGCTTTCTTT. Translation: CASSLVGFTEAFF.

The V call is TRBV16, the J call TRBJ1-1, with 7 bases identical to TRBD1. The germline V gene has CDR1 KGHSY and CDR2 FQNENV. The CDR3 totals 15 residues. V lost 1 base and J lost 5; bases outside the gene matches: 7. The CDR3 loop reads CASSQYWARGTEAFF. The CDR3 DNA reads TGTGCCAGCAGCCAATACTGGGCCAGGGGGACTGAAGCTTTCTTT.

This chain's CDR3 is CAGWRINEQFF. As DNA, the CDR3 is TGTGCCGGGTGGAGGATCAATGAGCAGTTCTTC. The V and J genes are TRBV6-9 and TRBJ2-1; a possible D gene is TRBD2 (5 bases). Germline CDR1 MNHGY, CDR2 SVAAGI. Trimming pared 11 bases from V and 6 bases from J, leaving 11 bases between. This CDR3 spans 11 amino acids.

V gene TRBV6-1 combines with J gene TRBJ2-2; no clear D gene. Trimming took off 6 bases at V and 2 bases at J, with 13 bases between the two ends. This CDR3 has 15 amino acids. Looked up from germline, CDR1 is MNHNS and CDR2 is SASEGT. The CDR3 DNA reads TGTGCCAGCAGCCACCCGACGGGCAACACCGGGGAGCTGTTTTTT. This sequence encodes CASSHPTGNTGELFF.